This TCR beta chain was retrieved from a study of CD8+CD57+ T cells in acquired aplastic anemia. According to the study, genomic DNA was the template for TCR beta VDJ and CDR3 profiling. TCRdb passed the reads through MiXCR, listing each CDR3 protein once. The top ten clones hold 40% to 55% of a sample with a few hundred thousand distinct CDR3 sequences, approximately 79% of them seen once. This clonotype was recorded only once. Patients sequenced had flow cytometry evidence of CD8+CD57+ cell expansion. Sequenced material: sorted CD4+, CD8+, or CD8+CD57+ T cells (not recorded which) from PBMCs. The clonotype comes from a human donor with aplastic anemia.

DNA for the CDR3: TGTGCCAGCAGTGTCTCTAGCGGAGACAGGTACCAACAGTTCTTC. The encoded protein is CASSVSSGDRYQQFF. The chain joins TRBV7-2 to TRBJ2-1; D perhaps matches TRBD2 (7 bases). Germline CDR1 SGHTA, CDR2 FQGNSA. The CDR3 extends over 15 amino acids. Trimming removed 6 bases from V and 13 bases from J, with 25 bases in between.